Below, one T cell receptor beta chain is given with its context. V lost 5 bases and J lost 4, with 14 bases in between. The germline gives CDR1 SQVTM, CDR2 ANQGSEA. The CDR3 sequence is 14 residues long. Sampled areas showed no macroscopic evidence of necrosis or hemorrhage. Here immunoSEQ multiplex PCR was the method, and the copy in TCRdb shows in-frame clones only, minus some. The repertoire includes approximately 20,000 clones, around 67% of them detected once, and about 17% sits in the top ten. The sample is drawn from a study of intratumoral heterogeneity in liver cancer. The receptor's source is a woman aged 70-85 years with hepatocellular carcinoma. Sequenced material: tumor-adjacent normal tissue, taken before any cancer treatment. The genes are TRBV29-1 and TRBJ2-2, with a tentative D call TRBD2 (6 bases). The CDR3 reads CSVLGGTVTGELFF. CDR3 sequence (DNA): TGCAGCGTTCTGGGCGGGACCGTCACCGGGGAGCTGTTTTTT.